This T cell receptor beta chain was found in a study of OX40 agonist ivuxolimab in advanced cancers. Turning to the study itself: Patients were dosed with the agonistic anti-OX40 (CD134) antibody ivuxolimab. Patients received intravenous ivuxolimab every 2 weeks at 0.01 to 10 mg/kg.

Individuals having autoimmune disease history or systemic immunosuppression were not enrolled. In germline, CDR1 is SEHNR, CDR2 FQNEAQ (reference sequence). The CDR3 has 15 residues. Deletions cut 5 bases from V and 4 bases from J, with 15 bases between. The protocol was immunoSEQ multiplex PCR, while the TCRdb copy is restricted to in-frame clones and leaves out a portion. The data contain roughly 76,000 clones, 85% to 90% of them seen just once; the ten biggest clones take up less than 3%. This clone was detected a few times. Material: CD4+ or CD8+ T cells sorted from blood, obtained in a trial of the OX40 agonist ivuxolimab. The chain uses TRBV7-9 and TRBJ1-5; tentative D call: TRBD1 (5 bases). The receptor was isolated from an adult with an advanced solid tumor such as melanoma, head and neck, liver or kidney cancer. CDR3 sequence (DNA): TGTGCCAGCAGCGCCATCGGAGGGGAGAATCAGCCCCAGCATTTT. It encodes CASSAIGGENQPQHF.